Listed below are T cell receptor beta chains from one sample, sequenced in a study of early T cells in non-severe SARS-CoV-2 infection. A single record per CDR3 protein comes from TCRdb applying MiXCR to the 5' RACE reads. Of some 24,000 distinct CDR3 sequences listed, about 4.5% are singletons. Sequences were obtained from whole blood. All receptors come from an adult who was a healthcare worker with PCR-confirmed SARS-CoV-2 infection or an uninfected control (not recorded which). The CDR3 runs from the conserved cysteine through the conserved F or W. The order of the fields is clone size, CDR3 length, V gene, J gene, D gene, CDR3 DNA, CDR3 protein. A D gene is named only where the DNA matches it firmly. Clone size, where shown, is once, few, many, or a class for clones that have expanded.

>.|15|TRBV11-1|TRBJ2-1|.
TGTGCCAGCAGCCTTGAGGTGAGCTCCTACAATGAGCAGTTCTTC
CASSLEVSSYNEQFF
>many|15|TRBV7-9|TRBJ2-3|.
TGTGCCAGCAGCTTAGGGAGTGGGATCACAGATACGCAGTATTTT
CASSLGSGITDTQYF
>many|13|TRBV6-1|TRBJ1-5|.
TGTGCCAGTAATGACAGTCCGGTCGAGCCCCAGCATTTT
CASNDSPVEPQHF
>.|13|TRBV12-3/TRBV12-4|TRBJ2-7|.
TGTGCCAGCAGTCCTCCGATTTCCTACGAGCAGTACTTC
CASSPPISYEQYF
>many|14|TRBV7-6|TRBJ2-1|.
TGTGCCAGCAGCTTCCCTACTAGGTACAATGAGCAGTTCTTC
CASSFPTRYNEQFF
>.|14|TRBV11-2|TRBJ2-1|.
TGTGCCAGCAGCCCCCTGGTGGGTTACAATGAGCAGTTCTTC
CASSPLVGYNEQFF
>.|13|TRBV18|TRBJ2-5|.
TGTGCCAGCTCACCGACTAGACAAGAGACCCAGTACTTC
CASSPTRQETQYF
>few|15|TRBV28|TRBJ1-4|TRBD1
TGTGCCAGCAGTTCCGGACAGGGAGGAGATGAAAAACTGTTTTTT
CASSSGQGGDEKLFF
>.|16|TRBV7-2|TRBJ2-2|TRBD1
TGTGCCAGCAGCTCTCCCGGGACAGGGTTAACCGGGGAGCTGTTTTTT
CASSSPGTGLTGELFF
>many|11|TRBV30|TRBJ2-5|.
TGTGCCTGGAGTGTACAGAAGACCCAGTACTTC
CAWSVQKTQYF
>.|13|TRBV7-2|TRBJ2-4|TRBD1
TGTGCCAGCAGCTCAGGGGGAGAGGACATTCAGTACTTC
CASSSGGEDIQYF
>many|14|TRBV11-2|TRBJ1-6|.
TGTGCCAGCAGCTTAGACAGGGCGTCTTCACCCCTCCACTTT
CASSLDRASSPLHF
>many|16|TRBV6-5|TRBJ2-6|.
TGTGCCAGCAGTTACGGTTGGACTCCTGGGGCCAACGTCCTGACTTTC
CASSYGWTPGANVLTF
>.|14|TRBV28|TRBJ2-1|.
TGTGCCAGCAGTTTCAGGTTGGGGCACAATGAGCAGTTCTTC
CASSFRLGHNEQFF
>many|16|TRBV4-3|TRBJ2-1|TRBD1
TGCGCCAGCAGCCAAATGACAGGGGGACACAACAATGAGCAGTTCTTC
CASSQMTGGHNNEQFF
>many|14|TRBV24-1|TRBJ1-2|.
TGTGCCACCAGTGATTCGGGGTTAAACTATGGCTACACCTTC
CATSDSGLNYGYTF
>.|13|TRBV6-1|TRBJ1-1|TRBD1
TGTGCCAGCTTGAGTGGGACAGACACTGAAGCTTTCTTT
CASLSGTDTEAFF
>many|13|TRBV30|TRBJ2-7|.
TGTGCCTGGAGTGCTAACTTGGCCTACGAGCAGTACTTC
CAWSANLAYEQYF
>.|13|TRBV20-1|TRBJ1-2|.
TGCAGTGCTGAGGAGCCGGGAAGCTATGGCTACACCTTC
CSAEEPGSYGYTF
>many|11|TRBV10-3|TRBJ2-5|.
TGTGCCATCAGTGAGTCGGAGACCCAGTACTTC
CAISESETQYF
>.|14|TRBV28|TRBJ1-4|.
TGTGCCAGCAGTTTAAGTCAGCTTAATGAAAAACTGTTTTTT
CASSLSQLNEKLFF
>many|14|TRBV6-7|TRBJ1-2|.
TGTGCCAGCAGTGGATCGGGACTCATCTATGGCTACACCTTC
CASSGSGLIYGYTF
>many|18|TRBV27|TRBJ2-6|.
TGTGCCAGCACCCCACTTCCAGGATCCAGCTCTGGGGCCAACGTCCTGACTTTC
CASTPLPGSSSGANVLTF
>.|15|TRBV28|TRBJ1-1|.
TGTGCCAGCAGTCCCCCAGCCGGCCGCGGGACTGAAGCTTTCTTT
CASSPPAGRGTEAFF
>.|13|TRBV6-2/TRBV6-3|TRBJ2-5|TRBD2
TGTGCCAGCAGTATGGGACTACGTGAGACCCAGTACTTC
CASSMGLRETQYF
>many|14|TRBV6-2/TRBV6-3|TRBJ2-1|TRBD1
TGTGCCAGCAGCTCGGACAGGGGGCGGCATGAGCAGTTCTTC
CASSSDRGRHEQFF
>.|13|TRBV7-2|TRBJ2-3|.
TGTGCCAGCAGCAAAGGGGTCACAGATACGCAGTATTTT
CASSKGVTDTQYF
>many|14|TRBV6-2/TRBV6-3|TRBJ2-1|TRBD2
TGTGCCAGCAATAATGGACTAGCGCGCAATGAGCAGTTCTTC
CASNNGLARNEQFF
>many|14|TRBV20-1|TRBJ2-3|.
TGCAGTGCCCTTAAGGTCCCTAGCACAGATACGCAGTATTTT
CSALKVPSTDTQYF
>many|14|TRBV11-2|TRBJ2-7|TRBD2
TGTGCCTCGGAGAGTTCGGCTAGCGGGTACGAGCAGTACTTC
CASESSASGYEQYF
>many|13|TRBV5-1|TRBJ2-1|TRBD2
TGCGCCAGCAGCTTCCATAGCGGGAATGAGCAGTTCTTC
CASSFHSGNEQFF
>few|15|TRBV30|TRBJ1-5|.
TGTGCCTGGAGTGTACGGGGAGGAGTGAGACAGCCCCAGCATTTT
CAWSVRGGVRQPQHF
>few|14|TRBV5-1|TRBJ2-1|TRBD1
TGCGCCAGCAGCTTATATCAGGGGGTCGATGAGCAGTTCTTC
CASSLYQGVDEQFF
>.|14|TRBV5-6|TRBJ1-2|TRBD1
TGTGCCAGCAGCCAGGGACAGGGCCTCTATGGCTACACCTTC
CASSQGQGLYGYTF
>many|18|TRBV7-9|TRBJ2-5|.
TGTGCCAGCAGCTTTAGGAAGACGTTAGCGGCCAAGCAAGAGACCCAGTACTTC
CASSFRKTLAAKQETQYF
>few|13|TRBV20-1|TRBJ2-3|.
TGCAGTGCCAGAAGGGAGGGGGCAGATACGCAGTATTTT
CSARREGADTQYF
>few|14|TRBV5-4|TRBJ1-6|TRBD1
TGTGTCAGCAGCGCCGACAGGGGCTTGTCGGCCCTCCACTTT
CVSSADRGLSALHF
>.|13|TRBV19|TRBJ2-1|.
TGTGCCACCTCGGGACACTTCTACAATGAGCAGTTCTTC
CATSGHFYNEQFF
>many|15|TRBV5-1|TRBJ2-4|TRBD2
TGCGCCAGCAGCTTGATGACTAGCGGTAAAAACATTCAGTACTTC
CASSLMTSGKNIQYF
>many|14|TRBV7-2|TRBJ2-3|.
TGTGCCAGCAGCCGTGTGGGGAGAACAGATACGCAGTATTTT
CASSRVGRTDTQYF
>many|13|TRBV3-1|TRBJ2-5|.
TGTGCCAGCAGTCCAGGGGGGCAAGAGACCCAGTACTTC
CASSPGGQETQYF
>many|15|TRBV6-2/TRBV6-3|TRBJ2-2|.
TGTGCCAGCAGTTACTCACCCGACAGTTCCGGGGAGCTGTTTTTT
CASSYSPDSSGELFF
>many|20|TRBV20-1|TRBJ2-3|TRBD2
TGCAGTGCTAGAGATGGGCATAGCGGGAGGGCCCTCGGTGAGGCAGATACGCAGTATTTT
CSARDGHSGRALGEADTQYF
>.|15|TRBV18|TRBJ1-3|.
TGTGCCAGCTCACTCCGACAGAGCTCTGGAAACACCATATATTTT
CASSLRQSSGNTIYF
>few|17|TRBV6-1|TRBJ2-3|TRBD2
TGTGCCAGCAGTAAAATAGGTAGCGGGAGGTTAGGAGATACGCAGTATTTT
CASSKIGSGRLGDTQYF
>few|15|TRBV7-9|TRBJ2-7|TRBD2
TGTGCCAGCAGCCGCGGGACGGGAGGGCAGGACGAGCAGTACTTC
CASSRGTGGQDEQYF
>many|10|TRBV9|TRBJ2-1|.
TGTGCCAGCAGCGTAAAGGGCTACGGGTTC
CASSVKGYGF
>many|14|TRBV18|TRBJ1-6|.
TGTGCCAGCTCACCACGGGAGAGGGGTAGCCCCCTCCACTTT
CASSPRERGSPLHF
>.|14|TRBV12-3/TRBV12-4|TRBJ2-7|TRBD1
TGTGCCAGCAGGCGGACAGGGCCGGAGGGCGAGCAGTACTTC
CASRRTGPEGEQYF
>many|14|TRBV7-9|TRBJ1-1|.
TGTGCCAGCAGCTTAGCGTTAAGGAATACTGAAGCTTTCTTT
CASSLALRNTEAFF
>.|15|TRBV4-3|TRBJ2-3|TRBD1
TGCGCCAGCAGCCAAGATGGTGGACAGGCAGATACGCAGTATTTT
CASSQDGGQADTQYF
>many|16|TRBV4-2|TRBJ2-7|.
TGTGCCAGCAGCCAAGACTCGGCTAGCCGACCCTACGAGCAGTACTTC
CASSQDSASRPYEQYF
>many|14|TRBV11-2|TRBJ1-2|TRBD1
TGTGCCAGCAGACCAGGGGGTCGGCCTTTTGGCTACACCTTC
CASRPGGRPFGYTF
>many|15|TRBV11-2|TRBJ2-7|TRBD2
TGTGCCAGCAGCCTTAGCGGGAGCTATGTCTCGCCGCAGTACTTC
CASSLSGSYVSPQYF
>many|17|TRBV28|TRBJ2-5|TRBD2
TGTGCCACCGTAGGGACTAGCGGGAGGAATCCCCCAGAGACCCAGTACTTC
CATVGTSGRNPPETQYF
>many|16|TRBV12-3/TRBV12-4|TRBJ2-7|TRBD1
TGTGCCAGCAGTCTCGGGACAGGGGGCACTAATCGAGCGCAGTACTTC
CASSLGTGGTNRAQYF
>many|13|TRBV6-2/TRBV6-3|TRBJ2-1|.
TGTGCCAGCAGCAGGGCGGGGGCGATACCTCCGTTCTTC
CASSRAGAIPPFF